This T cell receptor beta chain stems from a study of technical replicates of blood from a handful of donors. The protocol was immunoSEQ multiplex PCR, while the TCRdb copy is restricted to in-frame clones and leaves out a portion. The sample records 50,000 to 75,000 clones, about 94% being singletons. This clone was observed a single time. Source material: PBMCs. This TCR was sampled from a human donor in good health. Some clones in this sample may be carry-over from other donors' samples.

CDR3 bases: TGTGCCAGCAGTGACGCGGGTGACTCTGGGGCCAACGTCCTGACTTTC. This sequence encodes CASSDAGDSGANVLTF. The rearrangement uses TRBV25-1 and TRBJ2-6; a possible D gene is TRBD2 (5 bases). The CDR3 length is 16 residues. V was cut by 3 bases and J by 0 bases, with 9 bases left in between. Germline V gene lookup returns CDR1 MGHDK and CDR2 SYGVNS.